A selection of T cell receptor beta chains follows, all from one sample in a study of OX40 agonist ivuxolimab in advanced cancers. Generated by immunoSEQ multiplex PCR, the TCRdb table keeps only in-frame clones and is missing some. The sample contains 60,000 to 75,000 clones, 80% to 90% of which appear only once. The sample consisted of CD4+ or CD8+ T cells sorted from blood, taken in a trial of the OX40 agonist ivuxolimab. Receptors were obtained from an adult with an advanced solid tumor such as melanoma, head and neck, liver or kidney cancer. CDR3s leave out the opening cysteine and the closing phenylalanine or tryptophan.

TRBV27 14 ASSLSEQGIGSPLH
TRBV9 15 ASSVGSGVVGPFEQY
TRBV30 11 ACSQGRNTEAF
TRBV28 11 ASKLASGYEQY
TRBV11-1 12 ASSLGRGSYEQY
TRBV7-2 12 ASSLFTPWDTQY
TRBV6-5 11 ASSRQSQETQY
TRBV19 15 ASSKKGTSGNTGELF
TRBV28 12 ASSRGQAGQPQH
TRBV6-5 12 ASTPAGGTYEQY
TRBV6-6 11 ASTGPGNQPQH
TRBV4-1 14 ASSQALLRRGETQY
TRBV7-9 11 ASSLQGEEKLF
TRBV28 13 ASVNGGAGSYEQY
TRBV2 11 ASSESGYQPQH